The clone carrying this TCR beta chain has at least ten counts. The data originate from a study of neurological immune-mediated disorders. Germline V gives CDR1 LNHNV, CDR2 YYDKDF (reference sequence). The CDR3 is made up of 15 amino acids. V was shortened by 1 base and J by 10 bases, with 16 bases between the two germline ends. MiXCR, run by TCRdb on the 5' RACE reads, gives a single entry per CDR3 protein. This sample carries some 50,000 distinct CDR3 sequences, 13% of them seen once, and the ten largest clones take roughly 4.5%. Time point denoted: longitudinal time-point 2. The sequence came from a male donor with HTLV-1-associated myelopathy (HAM/TSP). This sequence joins TRBV15 and TRBJ1-4, with a possible D match to TRBD1 (5 bases). The material sequenced was PBMCs. CDR3 in DNA: TGTGCCACCAGCAGAGGTGGGGCCCCCCTGGGAAAACTGTTTTTT. Amino acids: CATSRGGAPLGKLFF.